This T cell receptor beta chain was sequenced in a study of identical twins. Study-wide results and limits: The analysis was cross-sectional rather than longitudinal within donors. Shared out-of-frame alpha sequences (those common to twins) showed excess low generation probability.

The ends lost 3 bases at V and 4 bases at J; junction bases unmatched: 4. The CDR3 runs to 14 residues. The germline V gene has CDR1 SEHNR and CDR2 FQNEAQ (reference sequence). This clonotype was counted ten times or more. The antigen is not known. One entry per CDR3 protein, called by TCRdb with MiXCR from the 5' RACE reads. The repertoire consists of 460,000 or so distinct CDR3 sequences, with over 12% occurring once and the leading ten covering more than 0.5%. Separately, the same data were catalogued under a study of yellow fever vaccine responses in identical twins. Per that study: After vaccination, twins' T cell response reportedly seemed partly convergent, partly personalized.

V and J are TRBV7-9 and TRBJ2-7; 9 bases are a match to TRBD2. The clonotype comes from a woman aged 18-29 years in good health. The sequencing sample was made of CD4+ T cells sorted from blood. CDR3 sequence (DNA): TGTGCCAGCAGCTTTCCGGGACTAGCTTACGAGCAGTACTTC. Translation gives CASSFPGLAYEQYF.